Following are 6 T cell receptor beta chains from one sample sequenced in a study of immune evolution from preneoplasia to lung adenocarcinoma. Profiled with immunoSEQ multiplex PCR; TCRdb holds only in-frame clones, not every one. The data hold around 15,000 clones, with 70% to 90% observed a single time. The sequenced sample was FFPE invasive lung adenocarcinoma tissue. These receptor sequences come from a person between 65 and 79 years old with invasive lung adenocarcinoma.

This chain uses TRBV28 with TRBJ2-5; tentatively, D is TRBD1 or TRBD2 (9 bases each). The germline V and J ends were trimmed by 6 bases and 3 bases, with 17 bases remaining between them. The CDR3 totals 15 residues. Germline values: CDR1 MDHEN, CDR2 SYDVKM. CDR3 nucleotide sequence: TGTGCCAGCAGCCTAGCGGGACAGGGTAAAGAGACCCAGTACTTC. This codes for CASSLAGQGKETQYF.

The chain has TRBV30 and TRBJ2-3; D may be TRBD2 (6 bases). CDR3 size: 15 residues. The V and J ends lost 5 bases and 3 bases respectively, with 18 bases between them. CDR1 is GTSNPN, CDR2 SVGIG, per germline (reference sequence). CDR3 protein: CAWGPSVEKTDTQYF. Here the CDR3 DNA reads TGTGCCTGGGGTCCTAGCGTTGAGAAGACAGATACGCAGTATTTT.

The J gene is TRBJ2-2, the V gene TRBV27; TRBD2 agrees at 14 bases. This CDR3 comprises 22 residues. Germline CDR1 is MNHEY and CDR2 is SMNVEV (reference sequence). With 1 base clipped from V and 4 bases from J, the junction kept 17 bases outside the gene matches. CDR3 protein: CASSLWGRLGLAGVPGTGELFF. The CDR3, as DNA: TGTGCCAGCAGTTTATGGGGACGGTTGGGACTAGCGGGAGTCCCAGGCACCGGGGAGCTGTTTTTT.

The rearrangement joins TRBV5-1 to TRBJ2-7; TRBD2 matches 7 bases. Germline V gene data show CDR1 as SGHRS and CDR2 as YFSETQ. The CDR3 extends over 15 amino acids. The V gene end was trimmed by 0 bases and the J gene end by 0 bases; junction bases not matched to a gene: 3. The CDR3 DNA reads TGCGCCAGCAGCTTGGGGGGCGGGAGCTCCTACGAGCAGTACTTC. This sequence encodes CASSLGGGSSYEQYF.

The V and J genes are TRBV4-1 and TRBJ2-1; TRBD1 agrees at 10 bases. This CDR3 has 18 residues. Germline values: CDR1 MGHRA, CDR2 YSYEKL. V was pared by 4 bases and J by 4 bases, with 13 bases of the junction left unmatched. For the CDR3, the DNA is TGCGCCAGCAGCCGAGACCCGGGACAGGGGCTTCGTTACAATGAGCAGTTCTTC. It specifies CASSRDPGQGLRYNEQFF.

V gene TRBV9 combines with J gene TRBJ1-3; D is uncertain. This CDR3 has 11 amino acids. The V end was cut by 0 bases, the J end by 8 bases, with 3 bases between. The germline gives CDR1 SGDLS, CDR2 YYNGEE. The CDR3 is CASSVEDTIYF. The CDR3 nucleotides are TGTGCCAGCAGCGTAGAGGACACCATATATTTT. The whole variable domain, filled in from reference TRBV9 and TRBJ1-3, reads DSGVTQTPKHLITATGQRVTLRCSPRSGDLSVYWYQQSLDQGLQFLIQYYNGEERAKGNILERFSAQQFPDLHSELNLSSLELGDSALYFCASSVEDTIYFGEGSWLTVV.